This T cell receptor (beta chain) was sequenced for a study of cytomegalovirus exposure and HLA in healthy donors. Study-level findings and limits: As immune exposure information, only CMV serostatus was available. Some V segments (TRBV6-2 and TRBV6-3 among them) were excluded as indistinguishable.

Researchers ran the PCR with 60 Vbeta and 13 Jbeta primers. Under the authors' procedure: Later reanalysis found about 78 million unique TCR beta chains, roughly 9.9 million of them shared. TCRdb's table, derived via immunoSEQ multiplex PCR, lists solely in-frame clones and lacks some. The DNA was the basis for D and trimming; V, J and clone size are from that table. This table has roughly 99,000 clones, roughly 73% appearing once. CDR1 and CDR2 (germline): SGHRS, YFSETQ. Unmatched junction bases numbered 2, after V lost 3 bases and J lost 2 bases. This CDR3 is 14 amino acids long. Remarks on this clone: The antigen remains undetermined.

The rearrangement uses TRBV5-1 and TRBJ2-7; TRBD1 aligns across 10 bases. The receptor was derived from a middle-aged woman in good health and CMV-seronegative. The sample was PBMCs. This CDR3 reads CASSSGTGAYEQYF. In nucleotides, the CDR3 is TGCGCCAGCAGCTCCGGGACAGGGGCCTACGAGCAGTACTTC.